Listed here is a single T cell receptor (beta chain). A sample-barcoded 5' primer and a J-beta primer mix were used in a second PCR of about 7 to 12 cycles. TCRdb used MiXCR to reprocess the 5' RACE reads, holding one entry per CDR3 protein. The sample has hundreds of thousands of distinct CDR3 sequences, about 44% seen once. The sample comes from a study of blood T cells in healthy people across ages. The CDR3 totals 14 residues. Germline V gene sequence: CDR1 LGHDT, CDR2 YNNKEL (reference sequence). The V segment lost 3 bases and the J segment 10 bases; nucleotides outside the gene matches: 8. The sequenced sample was blood. This chain joins TRBV3-1 and TRBJ2-1; TRBD2 matches 8 bases. The sequence derives from a man younger than 40 in good health. The CDR3 coding sequence is TGTGCCAGCAGCCAGGTTAGCGGGGTTTCGGAGCAGTTCTTC. Amino acids: CASSQVSGVSEQFF.